This T cell receptor beta chain emerged from a study of T cells in Graves' hyperthyroidism and ophthalmopathy (dated by TCRdb to between 2018 and 2021). In terms of the full investigation: Peripheral blood was sampled at the time of initial diagnosis, prior to any treatment. Prospective prediction of ophthalmopathy was tested in an independent validation cohort of some 19 hyperthyroidism patients and approximately 17 patients who later progressed to ophthalmopathy. TCR Vbeta CDR3 sequencing of 120 to 150 peripheral blood samples (about 45 ophthalmopathy, about 75 hyperthyroidism and approximately 17 progressor patients) is reported in the paper. Following sampling, methimazole starting at 30 mg daily was given to hyperthyroidism patients, and high-dose intravenous methylprednisolone was given to ophthalmopathy patients. Thyroid tissue and blood T-cell repertoires from about six Graves' hyperthyroidism patients were also compared in the study. The approximately 100 discovery patients were divided at random into training and test sets in a 7:3 ratio. TCR V-J signatures able to tell the groups apart were searched for in a discovery cohort of some 100 patients, of whom over 40 had Graves' ophthalmopathy and 55 to 60 had stable Graves' hyperthyroidism. Overall results and qualifications from the work: Most expanded thyroid clonotypes (frequency above 0.001) were also found in blood, which suggests that blood repertoires may mirror thyroid immune responses. During validation, the model predicted progression to ophthalmopathy a median of approximately 6 months ahead of onset, with 60% to 71% sensitivity and about 75% specificity. No statistical method was used to set the sample size in advance, and investigators knew the group allocation. Ophthalmopathy was separated from stable hyperthyroidism by a 13 V-J signature model, with around 90% sensitivity and approximately 81% specificity obtained in cross-validation and 80%/75% obtained in testing.

TCR beta CDR3 regions were amplified from RNA transcripts. For the first round of RT-PCR on the TCR CDR3, the HTBI primer set was used together with the Qiagen OneStep RT-PCR kit. Libraries were constructed in a second round of multiplex PCR, after which size selection and purification were carried out. Libraries were sequenced paired-end with 100 bp reads on an Illumina HiSeq2000. Per the authors' processing: SOAPnuke was used to process the raw data, throwing out any read that contained adapters or uncalled bases, had a mean Phred below 15, or lacked an exact constant-primer or identifier match. High-quality paired reads were merged with COPE v1.2.5, and unique nucleotide sequences were defined as clonotypes. MiTCR v1.1 was used to align the clonotypes against IMGT TRBV, TRBD and TRBJ reference segments. The analysis included only V-J combinations with a frequency above 0.0001, which together covered 99% to 99.2% of the repertoires. A TCS score was defined as the ratio between F50 (clonal expansion) and ExV (chaos), using BLOSUM62-based TCRdist between CDR3 peptides within each V-J. Welch's t-statistics and random forest reduced fewer than 600 V-J features to about 12, which were used in a naive Bayes classifier (R e1071). The public sequencing data were trimmed at Q25 with fastp and processed into clonotypes with MiXCR by TCRdb, which kept only in-frame beta chains. CDR3 protein sequences are deduplicated, and each keeps its most common genes and DNA. The V and J calls come from TCRdb's annotation, not from the publication. The sample has approximately 530,000 distinct CDR3 sequences on record, 15% to 20% of them singletons. Clones ranked in the top ten supply 45% to 50% of the sample.

For CDR1 and CDR2, the germline V gene (reference sequence) lists MNHEY and SMNVEV. From the cysteine up to the phenylalanine, the CDR3 has a length of 15 residues. The kept DNA is CDR3 alone, 45 bases in frame from the first base. V loses 2 bases, J loses 6 bases, and the germline ends lie 14 bases apart. In the ophthalmopathy patients, disease was moderately to severely active, with a Clinical Activity Score of 3 or more, a NOSPECS grade of 4 or more, and a duration of less than 3 months. Exclusion was applied to patients with uncontrolled infections, other autoimmune diseases, pregnancy or lactation. Diagnoses were established on the basis of clinical symptoms, serum thyroxine and TRAb, thyroid ultrasound, and orbital computed tomography. PBMCs were separated from under 12 ml of fresh peripheral blood using Ficoll-Paque density gradient centrifugation. Total RNA was extracted with Trizol reagent, and quality was checked on an Agilent 2100 Bioanalyzer.

A word on this clonotype: Its specific antigen is unknown. Base quality data are lacking; no much larger clone is found one base away.

This sequence uses TRBV27 and TRBJ2-1; the D gene cannot be resolved beyond TRBD1 or TRBD2, each matching 5 bases. Source material: blood. This TCR was sampled from a man in his forties with Graves' ophthalmopathy. The CDR3 sequence is CASSLRDLPVNEQFF. In nucleotides, the sequence is TGTGCCAGCAGTTTAAGGGACCTCCCGGTCAATGAGCAGTTCTTC.